This T cell receptor beta chain is drawn from a study of T cell responses to AZD1222 COVID-19 vaccine. Whole-study findings and limits: Unmutated variant regions reportedly attract nearly half of all spike-specific TCRs. In a largely white British group with more females than males, clonal diversity was possibly underestimated. Spike-specific TCR breadth and depth both grew after two AZD1222 doses.

CDR3 size: 16 residues. Deletions cut 5 bases from V and 5 bases from J, with 19 bases between. Germline loops: CDR1 KGHDR, CDR2 SFDVKD. This clone was observed a few times. Its antigen is as yet unknown. Data came from immunoSEQ multiplex PCR; TCRdb stores just in-frame clones and leaves some out. The table includes about 140,000 clones, 80% to 95% detected once. J is TRBJ2-3 and V is TRBV24-1; D not certain. The specimen was peripheral blood, collected on day 0 of AZD1222 vaccination. This receptor was taken from an adult in good health. The CDR3 DNA follows: TGTGCCACCAGTGCCGTGGTGGCGGATCTAGGAGATACGCAGTATTTT. Translated: CATSAVVADLGDTQYF.